This T cell receptor (beta chain) is drawn from a study of blood T cells in healthy people across ages. Trimming took 5 bases from V and 8 from J, leaving 27 bases between them. The CDR3 is 17 amino acids. Through a sample-barcoded 5' primer and a J-beta primer mix, a second PCR was run for 7 to 11 cycles. Template switching added a 12-random-nucleotide identifier to every cDNA molecule. Using its own MiXCR run on the 5' RACE reads, TCRdb lists one record per CDR3 protein. The profile covers more than 900,000 distinct CDR3 sequences, with just under 30% appearing a single time and roughly 10% taken by the ten largest. This clonotype has more than one count but fewer than ten. These data were likewise used in another study, on T cells of mothers and their children.

Material for sequencing was blood. The sequence was obtained from a woman in her forties in good health. The chain couples TRBV12-3 or TRBV12-4 to TRBJ1-2; D gene uncertain. DNA of the CDR3: TGTGCCAGCAGTCCCCGAGTCGTCCCAACGATTGTAGGAGGCTACACCTTC. Protein: CASSPRVVPTIVGGYTF.